The sequence of this T cell receptor (beta chain) was determined in a study of T cells in Graves' hyperthyroidism and ophthalmopathy. Per germline, CDR1 SGHAT and CDR2 FQNNGV. The CDR3 extends over 15 amino acids. V gave up 4 bases and J gave up 7 bases; unmatched junction bases: 9. Researchers took RNA transcripts and amplified the TCR beta CDR3 regions from them. Initially, a first-round RT-PCR of the TCR CDR3 employed the HTBI primer set. TCRdb ran MiXCR on the multiplex PCR reads and lists one entry per CDR3 protein. The table records over 350,000 distinct CDR3 sequences, approximately 15% of them present only once.

The receptor was derived from a young man with Graves' ophthalmopathy. Sequenced material: blood. This chain connects TRBV11-2 to TRBJ2-2; the match to TRBD1 covers 7 bases. The CDR3 region is CASSSGQGEIGELFF. The CDR3 region has the DNA TGTGCCAGCAGCTCGGGGCAGGGGGAAATCGGGGAGCTGTTTTTT.